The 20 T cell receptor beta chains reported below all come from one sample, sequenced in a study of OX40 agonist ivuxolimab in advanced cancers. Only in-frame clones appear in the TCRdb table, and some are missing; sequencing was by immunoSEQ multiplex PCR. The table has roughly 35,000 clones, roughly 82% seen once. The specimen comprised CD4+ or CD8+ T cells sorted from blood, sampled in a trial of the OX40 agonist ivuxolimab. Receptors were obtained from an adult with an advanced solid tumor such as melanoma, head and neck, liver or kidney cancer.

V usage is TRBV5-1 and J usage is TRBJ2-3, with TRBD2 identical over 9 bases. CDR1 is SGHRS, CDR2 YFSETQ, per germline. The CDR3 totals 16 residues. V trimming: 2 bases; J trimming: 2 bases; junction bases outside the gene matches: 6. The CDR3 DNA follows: TGCGCCAGCAGCTTCGGGACTAGCAGGGCCACAGATACGCAGTATTTT. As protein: CASSFGTSRATDTQYF.

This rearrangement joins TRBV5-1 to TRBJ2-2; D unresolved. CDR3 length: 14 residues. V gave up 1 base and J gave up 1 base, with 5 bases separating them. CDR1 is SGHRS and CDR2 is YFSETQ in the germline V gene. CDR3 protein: CASSLTGNTGELFF. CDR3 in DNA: TGCGCCAGCAGCTTGACCGGGAACACCGGGGAGCTGTTTTTT.

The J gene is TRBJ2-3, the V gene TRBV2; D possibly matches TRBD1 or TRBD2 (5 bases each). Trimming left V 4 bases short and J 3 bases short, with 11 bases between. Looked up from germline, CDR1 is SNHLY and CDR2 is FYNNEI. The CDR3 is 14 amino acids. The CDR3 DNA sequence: TGTGCCAGCAGTGCACTAGGGGAGACAGATACGCAGTATTTT. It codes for CASSALGETDTQYF.

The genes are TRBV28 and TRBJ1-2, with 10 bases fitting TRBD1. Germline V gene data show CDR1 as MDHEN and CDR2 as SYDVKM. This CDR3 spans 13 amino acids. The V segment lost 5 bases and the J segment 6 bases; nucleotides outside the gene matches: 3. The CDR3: CASSPGQGNGYTF. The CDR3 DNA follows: TGTGCCAGCAGTCCGGGACAGGGGAATGGCTACACCTTC.

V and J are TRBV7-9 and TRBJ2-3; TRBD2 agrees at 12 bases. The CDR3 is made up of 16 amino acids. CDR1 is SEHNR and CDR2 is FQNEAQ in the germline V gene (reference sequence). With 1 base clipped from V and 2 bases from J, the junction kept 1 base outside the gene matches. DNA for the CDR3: TGTGCCAGCAGCTTAGGACTAGCGGGGGCCACAGATACGCAGTATTTT. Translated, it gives CASSLGLAGATDTQYF.

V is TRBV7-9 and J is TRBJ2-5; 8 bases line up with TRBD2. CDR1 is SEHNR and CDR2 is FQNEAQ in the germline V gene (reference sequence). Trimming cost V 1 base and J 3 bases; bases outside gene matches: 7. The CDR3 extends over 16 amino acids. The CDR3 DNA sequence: TGTGCCAGCAGCTTAGGCGCTCTAGCGGGTAAAGAGACCCAGTACTTC. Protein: CASSLGALAGKETQYF.

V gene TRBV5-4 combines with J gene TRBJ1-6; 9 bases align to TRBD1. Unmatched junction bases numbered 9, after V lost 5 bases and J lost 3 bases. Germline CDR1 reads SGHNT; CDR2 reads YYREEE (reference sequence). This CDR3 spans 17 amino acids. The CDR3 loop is CASSSKQGAGYNSPLHF. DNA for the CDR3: TGTGCCAGCAGTTCTAAACAGGGGGCGGGCTATAATTCACCCCTCCACTTT.

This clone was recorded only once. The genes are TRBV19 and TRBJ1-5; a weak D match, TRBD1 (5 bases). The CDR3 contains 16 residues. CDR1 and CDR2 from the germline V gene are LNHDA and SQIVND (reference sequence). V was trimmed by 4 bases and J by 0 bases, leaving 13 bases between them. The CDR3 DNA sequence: TGTGCCAGTAGTACTCGGACACAGGATAGCAATCAGCCCCAGCATTTT. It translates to CASSTRTQDSNQPQHF.

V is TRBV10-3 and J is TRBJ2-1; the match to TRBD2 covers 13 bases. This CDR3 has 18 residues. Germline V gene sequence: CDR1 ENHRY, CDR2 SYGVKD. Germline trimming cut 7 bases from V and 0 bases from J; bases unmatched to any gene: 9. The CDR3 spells CAIMGTSGALSSYNEQFF. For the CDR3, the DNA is TGTGCCATCATGGGGACTAGCGGGGCCCTTAGCTCCTACAATGAGCAGTTCTTC.

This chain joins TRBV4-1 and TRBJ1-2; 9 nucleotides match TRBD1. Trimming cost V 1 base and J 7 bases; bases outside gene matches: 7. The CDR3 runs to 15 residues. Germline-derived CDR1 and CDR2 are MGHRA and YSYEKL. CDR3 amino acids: CASSQGGQGRSGYTF. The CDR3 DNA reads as TGCGCCAGCAGCCAAGGAGGACAGGGGCGGAGTGGCTACACCTTC.

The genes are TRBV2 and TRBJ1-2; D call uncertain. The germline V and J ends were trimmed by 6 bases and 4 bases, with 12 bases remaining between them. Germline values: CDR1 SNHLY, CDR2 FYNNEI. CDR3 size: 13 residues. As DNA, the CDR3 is TGTGCCAGCAGGGCAGTCGGGCCCTATGGCTACACCTTC. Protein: CASRAVGPYGYTF.

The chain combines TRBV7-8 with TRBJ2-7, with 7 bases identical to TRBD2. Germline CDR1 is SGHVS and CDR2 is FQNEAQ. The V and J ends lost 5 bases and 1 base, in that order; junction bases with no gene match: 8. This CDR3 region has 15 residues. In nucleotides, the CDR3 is TGTGCCAGCAGCCCAAGGCGGGAGAGTTCCTACGAGCAGTACTTC. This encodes CASSPRRESSYEQYF.

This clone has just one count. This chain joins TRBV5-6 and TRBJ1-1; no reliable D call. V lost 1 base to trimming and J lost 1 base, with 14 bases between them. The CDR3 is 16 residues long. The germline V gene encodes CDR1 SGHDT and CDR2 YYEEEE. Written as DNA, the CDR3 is TGTGCCAGCAGCTTGTTAGGGCTACAGCAGAACACTGAAGCTTTCTTT. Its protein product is CASSLLGLQQNTEAFF.

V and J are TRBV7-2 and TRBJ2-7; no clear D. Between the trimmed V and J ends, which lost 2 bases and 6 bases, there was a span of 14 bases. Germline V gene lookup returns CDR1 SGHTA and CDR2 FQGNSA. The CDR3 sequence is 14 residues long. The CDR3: CASSLNSGLPEQYF. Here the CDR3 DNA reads TGTGCCAGCAGCTTAAACAGTGGGCTTCCCGAGCAGTACTTC.

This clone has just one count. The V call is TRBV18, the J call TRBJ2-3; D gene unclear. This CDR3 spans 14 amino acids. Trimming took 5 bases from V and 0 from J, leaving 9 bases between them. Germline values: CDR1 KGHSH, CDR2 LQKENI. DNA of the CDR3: TGTGCCAGCTCAAAGATGGACAGCACAGATACGCAGTATTTT. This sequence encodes CASSKMDSTDTQYF.

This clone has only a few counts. CDR3 loop: CASSILAEAFF. Written as DNA, the CDR3 is TGTGCCAGTAGTATACTGGCTGAAGCTTTCTTT. The rearrangement links TRBV19 to TRBJ1-1; no definite D call. The CDR3 is 11 amino acids. Trimming removed 2 bases at V and 6 bases at J, with 4 bases between. Germline CDR1 and CDR2: LNHDA and SQIVND (reference sequence).

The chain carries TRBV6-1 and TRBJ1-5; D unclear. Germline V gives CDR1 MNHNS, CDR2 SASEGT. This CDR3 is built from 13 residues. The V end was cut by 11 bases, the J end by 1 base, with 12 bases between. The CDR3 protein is CAVSFGSNQPQHF. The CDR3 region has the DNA TGTGCCGTTTCTTTCGGCAGCAATCAGCCCCAGCATTTT.

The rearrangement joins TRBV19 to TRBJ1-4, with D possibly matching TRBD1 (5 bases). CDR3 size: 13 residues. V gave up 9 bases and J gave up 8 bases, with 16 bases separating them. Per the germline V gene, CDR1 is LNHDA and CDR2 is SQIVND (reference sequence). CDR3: CASTAIWGEKLFF. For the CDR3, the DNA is TGTGCCAGCACAGCGATCTGGGGGGAAAAACTGTTTTTT.

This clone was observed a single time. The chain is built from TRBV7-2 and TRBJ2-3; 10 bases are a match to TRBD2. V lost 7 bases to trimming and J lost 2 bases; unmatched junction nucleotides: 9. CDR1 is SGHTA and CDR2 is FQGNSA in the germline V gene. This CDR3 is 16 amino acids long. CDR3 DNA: TGTGCCAGCATCAAACTAGCGGGATTTACCACAGATACGCAGTATTTT. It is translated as CASIKLAGFTTDTQYF.

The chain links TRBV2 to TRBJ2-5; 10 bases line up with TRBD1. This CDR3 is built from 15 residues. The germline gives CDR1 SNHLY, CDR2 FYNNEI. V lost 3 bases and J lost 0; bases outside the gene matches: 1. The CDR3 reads CASSEGQGYQETQYF. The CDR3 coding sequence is TGTGCCAGCAGTGAGGGACAGGGGTACCAAGAGACCCAGTACTTC.